Below are 17 T cell receptor beta chains sequenced from a single sample in a study of PD-1 blockade in classical Hodgkin lymphoma. TCRdb's copy holds only in-frame clones and misses some; the assay was immunoSEQ multiplex PCR. Of 35,000 or so clones in the sample, 76% were seen once. All trial patients relapsed after autologous stem cell transplantation. Sequences were derived from peripheral blood mononuclear cells (PBMCs), sampled before the second cycle of nivolumab. Receptors originate from a human donor with classical Hodgkin lymphoma.

V usage is TRBV5-8 and J usage is TRBJ1-1; D uncertain. This CDR3 is built from 13 residues. Germline lookup yields CDR1 SGHTS and CDR2 YDEGEE. The germline V and J ends were trimmed by 0 bases and 7 bases, with 10 bases remaining between them. The CDR3 loop is CASSLGQPNEAFF. The CDR3 DNA sequence: TGTGCCAGCAGCTTGGGGCAGCCTAATGAAGCTTTCTTT.

This clone showed up just once. This chain connects TRBV5-4 to TRBJ2-2; D gene ambiguous. The V gene lost 0 bases and the J gene lost 4 bases, with 7 bases spanning the gap. This CDR3 region has 14 residues. In germline, CDR1 is SGHNT, CDR2 YYREEE (reference sequence). This chain's CDR3 is CASSLDTATGELFF. CDR3 bases: TGTGCCAGCAGCTTGGACACGGCCACCGGGGAGCTGTTTTTT.

This chain links TRBV5-1 with TRBJ2-7; D is possibly TRBD1 (6 bases). Deletions cut 4 bases from V and 3 bases from J, with 20 bases between. This CDR3 is built from 16 residues. In germline, CDR1 is SGHRS, CDR2 YFSETQ. The CDR3 sequence: CASSTGTLSPVYEQYF. CDR3 nucleotide sequence: TGCGCCAGCAGCACCGGGACATTGTCCCCCGTCTACGAGCAGTACTTC.

The chain carries TRBV15 and TRBJ1-2; 7 bases fit TRBD1. CDR3 length: 14 amino acids. Per the germline V gene, CDR1 is LNHNV and CDR2 is YYDKDF (reference sequence). The J segment lost 8 bases and the V segment lost 1 base, leaving 7 bases of the junction unmatched. The CDR3 reads CATSRARGDGGYTF. The CDR3 DNA follows: TGTGCCACCAGCAGAGCCAGGGGGGACGGAGGCTACACCTTC.

The gene calls are TRBV5-1 and TRBJ2-7, with a weak D call TRBD1 (6 bases). Germline V gives CDR1 SGHRS, CDR2 YFSETQ. This CDR3 comprises 14 residues. Trimming stripped 4 bases from V and 7 bases from J, with 18 bases between. The CDR3 nucleotides read TGCGCCAGCAGCCCCGGAGAACAGGGATTAGAGCAGTACTTC. Translated, it gives CASSPGEQGLEQYF.

This clone was found a few times. The J gene is TRBJ1-4, the V gene TRBV6-1; possible D gene TRBD1, 5 bases. The CDR3 covers 13 residues. Germline CDR1 reads MNHNS; CDR2 reads SASEGT. V lost 6 bases to trimming and J lost 6 bases, with 11 bases between them. The CDR3 is CASRGDGYEKLFF. Here the CDR3 DNA reads TGTGCCAGCAGGGGGGACGGTTATGAAAAACTGTTTTTT.

V and J are TRBV7-6 and TRBJ1-2, with 11 bases identical to TRBD1. Germline values: CDR1 SGHVS, CDR2 FNYEAQ. This CDR3 contains 17 residues. Germline trimming cut 6 bases from V and 0 bases from J; bases unmatched to any gene: 9. The chain's CDR3 is CASSWDRDRGANYGYTF. In DNA, the CDR3 is TGTGCCAGCAGTTGGGACCGGGACAGGGGGGCTAACTATGGCTACACCTTC.

The CDR3 protein is CATTLDYQETQYF. The CDR3 DNA reads TGTGCCACCACCCTGGACTATCAAGAGACCCAGTACTTC. This chain links TRBV15 with TRBJ2-5; a possible D gene is TRBD2 (6 bases). The length of the CDR3 is 13 residues. Trimming stripped 7 bases from V and 2 bases from J, with 11 bases between. From germline, CDR1 is LNHNV and CDR2 YYDKDF (reference sequence).

The chain has TRBV6-1 and TRBJ1-5, with D maybe TRBD1 (5 bases). The CDR3 spans 15 residues. V was clipped by 6 bases and J by 1 base, with 13 bases between them. Germline-derived CDR1 and CDR2 are MNHNS and SASEGT. The CDR3 region has the DNA TGTGCCAGCAGCCGGGACTTTTGGAGCAATCAGCCCCAGCATTTT. Its protein is CASSRDFWSNQPQHF.

V usage is TRBV25-1 and J usage is TRBJ2-3; D unresolved. The CDR3 is 15 amino acids. Germline lookup yields CDR1 MGHDK and CDR2 SYGVNS. Trimming left V 4 bases short and J 7 bases short, with 18 bases between. CDR3 DNA: TGTGCCAGCAGTGCGTCTCAAAACCCTACACATACGCAGTATTTT. Amino acids: CASSASQNPTHTQYF.

The rearrangement links TRBV9 to TRBJ2-7, with no clear D. V lost 0 bases and J lost 0, with 7 bases in between. This CDR3 spans 14 amino acids. Germline V gene sequence: CDR1 SGDLS, CDR2 YYNGEE. CDR3 loop: CASSVDSSSYEQYF. CDR3 nucleotides: TGTGCCAGCAGCGTAGACTCGAGCTCCTACGAGCAGTACTTC.

This chain connects TRBV7-2 to TRBJ2-7, with 7 positions matching TRBD1. The germline gives CDR1 SGHTA, CDR2 FQGNSA. Trimming cost V 1 base and J 2 bases; bases outside gene matches: 5. CDR3 length: 15 residues. CDR3 in amino acids: CASSLGLDRAYEQYF. The CDR3, as DNA: TGTGCCAGCAGCTTAGGGCTCGACAGGGCCTACGAGCAGTACTTC.

The rearrangement joins TRBV5-1 to TRBJ1-2; the match to TRBD1 covers 8 bases. J gave up 5 bases and V 4 bases, and 4 bases lay outside the gene matches. Looked up from germline, CDR1 is SGHRS and CDR2 is YFSETQ. This CDR3 is 13 amino acids long. This CDR3 reads CASSRDRGYGYTF. The CDR3 bases are TGCGCCAGCAGCCGCGACAGGGGATATGGCTACACCTTC.

J is TRBJ1-3 and V is TRBV4-1; D unclear. The V and J ends lost 1 base and 0 bases respectively, with 7 bases between them. The CDR3 runs 15 residues. The germline V gene encodes CDR1 MGHRA and CDR2 YSYEKL. CDR3 nucleotide sequence: TGCGCCAGCAGCCAAGTTCGGGACTCTGGAAACACCATATATTTT. Protein product: CASSQVRDSGNTIYF.

This clone was counted a few times. The V call is TRBV7-2, the J call TRBJ2-1; 12 bases match TRBD2. This CDR3 is built from 16 residues. Germline assignment: CDR1 SGHTA and CDR2 FQGNSA. J lost 8 bases, V lost 1 base, and 6 bases had no gene match. The CDR3 bases are TGTGCCAGCAGCTTAGAAGGGCGACTAGCGGGAGATGAGCAGTTCTTC. This encodes CASSLEGRLAGDEQFF. The whole variable domain, remainder taken from reference TRBV7-2 and TRBJ2-1, is GAGVSQSPSNKVTEKGKDVELRCDPISGHTALYWYRQSLGQGLEFLIYFQGNSAPDKSGLPSDRFSAERTGGSVSTLTIQRTQQEDSAVYLCASSLEGRLAGDEQFFGPGTRLTVL.

The chain carries TRBV25-1 and TRBJ2-1; tentative D call: TRBD1 (7 bases). This CDR3 contains 16 residues. Germline loops: CDR1 MGHDK, CDR2 SYGVNS. V gave up 8 bases and J gave up 8 bases, with 25 bases separating them. The CDR3 DNA follows: TGTGCCAGCTCCCCTGGAGGGTCCAGGGGGTTCGATGAGCAGTTCTTC. Translating gives CASSPGGSRGFDEQFF.

CDR3 amino acids: CASSSATGENTEAFF. The CDR3 coding sequence is TGTGCCAGCAGTTCCGCGACAGGGGAAAACACTGAAGCTTTCTTT. This rearrangement joins TRBV6-5 to TRBJ1-1; the match to TRBD1 covers 8 bases. The CDR3 sequence is 15 residues long. Germline lookup yields CDR1 MNHEY and CDR2 SVGAGI. V shed 4 bases, J shed 2 bases, and the junction held 6 bases outside the gene matches.